One sample yielded the 31 T cell receptor beta chains listed below, sequenced in a study of cytomegalovirus exposure and HLA in healthy donors. Repertoires were generated with immunoSEQ multiplex PCR, while TCRdb's copy carries only in-frame clones and drops some. The sample yields 90,000 to 150,000 clones, about 85% seen once. The sequenced sample consisted of PBMCs. The receptors originated from a woman aged 25 to 39 in good health and CMV-seronegative.

This clone was counted once. CDR3 loop: CATSKLADARYEQYF. The CDR3 nucleotides read TGTGCCACCAGCAAGTTGGCAGATGCGAGGTACGAGCAGTACTTC. The rearrangement uses TRBV15 and TRBJ2-7; D is ambiguous. The CDR3 spans 15 residues. V was trimmed by 4 bases and J by 4 bases, leaving 17 bases between them. Germline V CDR1 and CDR2: LNHNV, YYDKDF (reference sequence). The whole variable domain, remainder taken from reference TRBV15 and TRBJ2-7, is DAMVIQNPRYQVTQFGKPVTLSCSQTLNHNVMYWYQQKSSQAPKLLFHYYDKDFNNEADTPDNFQSRRPNTSFCFLDIRSPGLGDTAMYLCATSKLADARYEQYFGPGTRLTVT.

The chain couples TRBV11-3 to TRBJ2-2; D possibly corresponds to TRBD1 (6 bases). In germline, CDR1 is SGHNT, CDR2 YENEEA. The CDR3 consists of 14 residues. Trimming shortened V by 5 bases and J by 7 bases, and 14 bases separated the two germline ends. The CDR3 DNA sequence: TGTGCCAGCAGCCTCGAGGGGACACTCGGGGAGCTGTTTTTT. Amino acid sequence: CASSLEGTLGELFF.

J is TRBJ2-3 and V is TRBV5-1, with D uncertain. The length of the CDR3 is 12 residues. Trimming shortened V by 3 bases and J by 0 bases, and 2 bases separated the two germline ends. Germline V gene data show CDR1 as SGHRS and CDR2 as YFSETQ. The CDR3 loop is CASSSSTDTQYF. Written as DNA, the CDR3 is TGCGCCAGCAGCTCTAGCACAGATACGCAGTATTTT. Based on the CDR3 plus reference TRBV5-1 and TRBJ2-3, the full variable domain is KAGVTQTPRYLIKTRGQQVTLSCSPISGHRSVSWYQQTPGQGLQFLFEYFSETQRNKGNFPGRFSGRQFSNSRSEMNVSTLELGDSALYLCASSSSTDTQYFGPGTRLTVL.

The V and J genes are TRBV2 and TRBJ1-2; D is ambiguous. V lost 8 bases, J lost 8 bases, and 12 bases lay in between. Germline V gene data show CDR1 as SNHLY and CDR2 as FYNNEI. This CDR3 has 11 residues. CDR3 region: CASAGVRGYTF. The CDR3 nucleotides are TGTGCCAGCGCCGGGGTCCGGGGCTACACCTTC.

This clone was picked up a small number of times. CDR3 coding DNA: TGTGCCATCAAGCGGGGGGACACTGAAGCTTTCTTT. Residues: CAIKRGDTEAFF. The chain recombines TRBV10-3 with TRBJ1-1; a weak D match, TRBD1 (5 bases). V was shortened by 7 bases and J by 3 bases, with 9 bases between the two germline ends. Germline CDR1 is ENHRY and CDR2 is SYGVKD. The CDR3 has 12 residues.

The rearrangement joins TRBV19 to TRBJ1-2; 12 bases fit TRBD1. J lost 4 bases, V lost 5 bases, and 5 bases had no gene match. Germline V lookup: CDR1 LNHDA, CDR2 SQIVND (reference sequence). This CDR3 has 15 amino acids. CDR3 bases: TGTGCCAGTAGTGTCGGGACAGGGGGCGCCTATGGCTACACCTTC. Encoded protein: CASSVGTGGAYGYTF.

This clone turned up a few times. The rearrangement joins TRBV7-9 to TRBJ2-4; TRBD1 matches at 10 bases. CDR1 and CDR2 (germline): SEHNR, FQNEAQ (reference sequence). CDR3 length equals 19 residues. V gave up 5 bases and J gave up 0 bases; unmatched junction bases: 13. The DNA for the CDR3 is TGTGCCAGCAGCCCTAGGGACAGGGGTGGAACACTAGCCAAAAACATTCAGTACTTC. Amino acids: CASSPRDRGGTLAKNIQYF. Full variable domain (remainder filled in from reference TRBV7-9 and TRBJ2-4): DTGVSQNPRHKITKRGQNVTFRCDPISEHNRLYWYRQTLGQGPEFLTYFQNEAQLEKSRLLSDRFSAERPKGSFSTLEIQRTEQGDSAMYLCASSPRDRGGTLAKNIQYFGAGTRLSVL.

The rearrangement joins TRBV7-8 to TRBJ1-4; D is perhaps TRBD1 (6 bases). Between the trimmed V and J ends, which lost 0 bases and 6 bases, there was a span of 11 bases. The CDR3 totals 15 residues. Germline V CDR1 and CDR2: SGHVS, FQNEAQ. CDR3 protein: CASSLAGGADEKLFF. The CDR3 region has the DNA TGTGCCAGCAGCTTAGCGGGGGGGGCAGATGAAAAACTGTTTTTT.

The chain uses TRBV9 and TRBJ1-6; D possibly corresponds to TRBD1 (6 bases). CDR3 length equals 15 residues. V lost 3 bases and J lost 2, with 9 bases in between. Germline V gene sequence: CDR1 SGDLS, CDR2 YYNGEE. The CDR3 is CASSEGGAYNSPLHF. The CDR3 coding sequence is TGTGCCAGCAGCGAAGGGGGTGCCTATAATTCACCCCTCCACTTT.

The chain employs TRBV7-9 and TRBJ2-7, with unresolved D. The germline V gene has CDR1 SEHNR and CDR2 FQNEAQ (reference sequence). V was shortened by 0 bases and J by 6 bases, with 9 bases between the two germline ends. The CDR3 has 13 residues. This chain's CDR3 is CASSLALSSEQYF. The CDR3 DNA reads as TGTGCCAGCAGCTTAGCCCTTTCTAGCGAGCAGTACTTC.

The chain employs TRBV5-1 and TRBJ1-6; TRBD1 aligns across 11 bases. V trimming: 4 bases; J trimming: 5 bases; junction bases outside the gene matches: 8. The CDR3 extends over 17 amino acids. Germline values: CDR1 SGHRS, CDR2 YFSETQ. This CDR3 reads CASSNGQGASHNSPLHF. In DNA, the CDR3 is TGCGCCAGCAGCAACGGACAGGGGGCTTCTCATAATTCACCCCTCCACTTT.

The J gene is TRBJ2-5, the V gene TRBV19; 12 bases agree with TRBD2. The CDR3 spans 15 residues. After removal of 2 bases from V and 5 bases from J, the junction contained 3 bases not matched to a gene. Germline-derived CDR1 and CDR2 are LNHDA and SQIVND (reference sequence). The DNA of the CDR3 is TGTGCCAGTAGTATAAGACTAGCGGGGGCTGAGACCCAGTACTTC. Translation gives CASSIRLAGAETQYF. Looking up the rest from reference TRBV19 and TRBJ2-5 gives the full variable domain: DGGITQSPKYLFRKEGQNVTLSCEQNLNHDAMYWYRQDPGQGLRLIYYSQIVNDFQKGDIAEGYSVSREKKESFPLTVTSAQKNPTAFYLCASSIRLAGAETQYFGPGTRLLVL.

This clone was seen just once. The rearrangement joins TRBV7-2 to TRBJ1-4, with D possibly matching TRBD1 (5 bases). The CDR3 consists of 15 residues. From germline, CDR1 is SGHTA and CDR2 FQGNSA. V lost 1 base and J lost 6, with 12 bases in between. In DNA, the CDR3 is TGTGCCAGCAGCTTAGTCGCAGGGCGAGATGAAAAACTGTTTTTT. Residues: CASSLVAGRDEKLFF. Drawing the rest from reference TRBV7-2 and TRBJ1-4, the complete variable domain is GAGVSQSPSNKVTEKGKDVELRCDPISGHTALYWYRQSLGQGLEFLIYFQGNSAPDKSGLPSDRFSAERTGGSVSTLTIQRTQQEDSAVYLCASSLVAGRDEKLFFGSGTQLSVL.

The chain carries TRBV19 and TRBJ1-2; D is unresolved. The CDR3 contains 15 residues. Trimming shortened V by 1 base and J by 8 bases, and 17 bases separated the two germline ends. Germline assignment: CDR1 LNHDA and CDR2 SQIVND (reference sequence). CDR3 sequence: CASSIGEGHPQGYTF. For the CDR3, the DNA is TGTGCCAGTAGTATAGGAGAGGGCCACCCTCAAGGCTACACCTTC.

This sequence joins TRBV5-4 and TRBJ2-2, with 14 bases aligning to TRBD2. The germline V gene encodes CDR1 SGHNT and CDR2 YYREEE (reference sequence). This CDR3 is built from 18 residues. The J segment lost 0 bases and the V segment lost 4 bases, leaving 5 bases of the junction unmatched. CDR3 nucleotides: TGTGCCAGCAGCAGGACTAGCGGGGGGTTACCGAACACCGGGGAGCTGTTTTTT. It specifies CASSRTSGGLPNTGELFF.

The J gene is TRBJ1-2, the V gene TRBV6-1; D possibly corresponds to TRBD1 (5 bases). The V gene lost 2 bases and the J gene lost 4 bases, with 11 bases spanning the gap. Germline V gives CDR1 MNHNS, CDR2 SASEGT. This CDR3 spans 14 amino acids. Here the CDR3 reads CASSEREGFYGYTF. In nucleotides, the CDR3 is TGTGCCAGCAGTGAAAGGGAGGGGTTCTATGGCTACACCTTC.

The chain links TRBV9 to TRBJ1-6; 11 bases align to TRBD1. V was clipped by 4 bases and J by 7 bases; unmatched bases: 4. The CDR3 runs 15 residues. CDR1 and CDR2 from the germline V gene are SGDLS and YYNGEE. CDR3 protein: CASSTGTGGNSPLHF. The CDR3 nucleotides read TGTGCCAGCAGCACTGGGACAGGGGGAAATTCACCCCTCCACTTT.

The gene calls are TRBV4-3 and TRBJ2-2, with 14 bases aligning to TRBD2. This CDR3 is 20 amino acids long. Germline assignment: CDR1 LGHNA and CDR2 YSLEER. V lost 1 base, J lost 2 bases, and 9 bases stayed unmatched. This chain's CDR3 is CASSQALGLAGGYNTGELFF. The DNA of the CDR3 is TGCGCCAGCAGCCAAGCTCTCGGACTAGCGGGGGGTTATAACACCGGGGAGCTGTTTTTT.

V usage is TRBV7-9 and J usage is TRBJ2-2; 16 nucleotides match TRBD2. The germline CDR1 and CDR2 sequences are SEHNR and FQNEAQ (reference sequence). The CDR3 contains 18 residues. Trimming removed 5 bases from V and 4 bases from J; junction bases left unmatched: 7. CDR3 in amino acids: CASSQGLAGGPSTGELFF. CDR3 nucleotide sequence: TGTGCCAGCAGCCAGGGACTAGCGGGGGGGCCGAGCACCGGGGAGCTGTTTTTT.

The rearrangement uses TRBV28 and TRBJ1-2; D might be TRBD1 (6 bases). CDR1 is MDHEN and CDR2 is SYDVKM in the germline V gene. The length of the CDR3 is 12 residues. Trimming cost V 2 bases and J 10 bases, with 11 bases left between them. The CDR3, as DNA: TGTGCCAGCAGTTTAGGCAGGGGTGTCTACACCTTC. Translating it yields CASSLGRGVYTF.

The chain is built from TRBV4-1 and TRBJ1-4; TRBD1 agrees at 9 bases. Germline V gene lookup returns CDR1 MGHRA and CDR2 YSYEKL. CDR3 length: 16 amino acids. V was clipped by 4 bases and J by 0 bases; unmatched bases: 3. In nucleotides, the CDR3 is TGCGCCAGCAGCCCCGGGACAGGGACAACTAATGAAAAACTGTTTTTT. Translated, it gives CASSPGTGTTNEKLFF.

Here the CDR3 reads CASSQEGLAGTEQYF. CDR3 coding DNA: TGTGCCAGCAGCCAAGAGGGTCTAGCGGGGACCGAGCAGTACTTC. The chain links TRBV14 to TRBJ2-7, with 9 positions matching TRBD2. CDR3 length: 15 amino acids. Germline CDR1 and CDR2: SGHDN and FVKESK. J was trimmed by 6 bases and V by 0 bases; bases with no gene match: 6. Combining the CDR3 with reference TRBV14 and TRBJ2-7 gives the whole variable domain EAGVTQFPSHSVIEKGQTVTLRCDPISGHDNLYWYRRVMGKEIKFLLHFVKESKQDESGMPNNRFLAERTGGTYSTLKVQPAELEDSGVYFCASSQEGLAGTEQYFGPGTRLTVT.

There are a few counts of this clone. This sample includes further DNA sequences coding for the same CDR3. The rearrangement links TRBV30 to TRBJ1-6, with TRBD1 matching 9 bases. V lost 2 bases to trimming and J lost 10 bases; unmatched junction nucleotides: 3. Germline CDR1 is GTSNPN and CDR2 is SVGIG (reference sequence). The CDR3 is 13 residues long. CDR3 protein: CAWSRQGGSPLHF. The CDR3 DNA is TGTGCCTGGAGTAGACAGGGGGGCTCACCCCTCCACTTT.

V usage is TRBV5-1 and J usage is TRBJ2-5; a weak D match, TRBD1 (6 bases). The CDR3 consists of 15 residues. The V end was cut by 4 bases, the J end by 5 bases, with 18 bases between. The V gene's germline CDR1 is SGHRS and CDR2 YFSETQ. The CDR3 protein is CASSPFTGIRETQYF. Here the CDR3 DNA reads TGCGCCAGCAGCCCTTTCACAGGGATTAGGGAGACCCAGTACTTC.

This chain links TRBV5-1 with TRBJ1-1; D is unresolved. V gave up 4 bases and J gave up 8 bases, with 21 bases separating them. Germline CDR1 reads SGHRS; CDR2 reads YFSETQ. This CDR3 is 15 amino acids long. CDR3: CASSAVSRGLDEAFF. The DNA of the CDR3 is TGCGCCAGCAGCGCGGTCAGCAGAGGACTAGACGAAGCTTTCTTT.

The rearrangement uses TRBV6-6 and TRBJ2-3, with D perhaps matching TRBD1 (5 bases). V was shortened by 5 bases and J by 4 bases, with 7 bases between the two germline ends. Germline-derived CDR1 and CDR2 are MNHNY and SVGAGI (reference sequence). The CDR3 sequence is 12 residues long. This CDR3 is CASSTRADTQYF. The CDR3 region has the DNA TGTGCCAGCAGTACCAGGGCAGATACGCAGTATTTT.

In its sample, this clone ranks as medium-sized. CDR3 amino acids: CSARAETEAFF. The CDR3 coding sequence is TGCAGTGCTAGAGCTGAGACAGAAGCTTTCTTT. J is TRBJ1-1 and V is TRBV20-1, with D hard to call. The germline V and J ends were trimmed by 1 base and 8 bases, with 8 bases remaining between them. The CDR3 loop spans 11 amino acids. CDR1 DFQATT and CDR2 SNEGSKA come from the germline V gene (reference sequence).

Many counts were recorded for this clone. Other DNA sequences in this specimen translate into the identical CDR3. This rearrangement joins TRBV18 to TRBJ1-1; TRBD1 might be the D (5 bases). The CDR3 has 13 amino acids. Germline-derived CDR1 and CDR2 are KGHSH and LQKENI. V shed 6 bases and J shed 2 bases, with 10 bases lying between them. The CDR3 nucleotides are TGTGCCAGCTCCCCGGGACTAAACACTGAAGCTTTCTTT. The encoded protein is CASSPGLNTEAFF.

The rearrangement uses TRBV19 and TRBJ1-4; D is possibly TRBD1 (5 bases). CDR1 is LNHDA, CDR2 SQIVND, per germline (reference sequence). CDR3 size: 14 residues. V shed 5 bases and J shed 0 bases, with 7 bases lying between them. DNA of the CDR3: TGTGCCAGTAGTTTACAGGCAACTAATGAAAAACTGTTTTTT. This codes for CASSLQATNEKLFF.

DNA for the CDR3: TGCGCCAGCAGTGAGGGGGCTCCCGGGGAGCTGTTTTTT. The encoded protein is CASSEGAPGELFF. The chain combines TRBV5-1 with TRBJ2-2; 7 nucleotides agree with TRBD1. CDR1 and CDR2 from the germline V gene are SGHRS and YFSETQ. The CDR3 is 13 residues long. Trimming at V came to 5 bases and at J to 6 bases, leaving 4 bases not matched to a gene.

V usage is TRBV7-6 and J usage is TRBJ2-2, with D possibly TRBD2 on 5 matching bases. CDR3 length: 19 amino acids. V lost 5 bases to trimming and J lost 5 bases, with 27 bases between them. The germline V gene encodes CDR1 SGHVS and CDR2 FNYEAQ. DNA for the CDR3: TGTGCCAGCAGCCCGAGGGCAGGCGGGTCAACTATGGGGACCGGGGAGCTGTTTTTT. Protein sequence: CASSPRAGGSTMGTGELFF.